The 29 T cell receptor beta chains reported below all come from one sample, sequenced in a study of cytomegalovirus exposure and HLA in healthy donors. PCR primers comprised 60 Vbeta and 13 Jbeta primers. The assay was immunoSEQ multiplex PCR, and TCRdb's table has in-frame clones only and misses some. The sample has about 150,000 clones, around 75% seen once. Sequencing was carried out using PBMCs. These receptor sequences come from a woman aged 18-35 years in good health and CMV-seronegative.

This clone has more than one count but fewer than ten. The V call is TRBV5-1, the J call TRBJ1-1, with a weak D call TRBD1 (6 bases). This CDR3 comprises 14 residues. V gave up 5 bases and J gave up 3 bases, with 14 bases separating them. Germline CDR1 is SGHRS and CDR2 is YFSETQ. The CDR3 DNA is TGCGCCAGCAGACGTAACAGGGTCGACACTGAAGCTTTCTTT. Its protein product is CASRRNRVDTEAFF.

The V call is TRBV2, the J call TRBJ2-7; 10 positions agree with TRBD2. The CDR3 sequence is 15 residues long. Germline V CDR1 and CDR2: SNHLY, FYNNEI. J was trimmed by 2 bases and V by 7 bases; bases with no gene match: 8. This CDR3 reads CASKKLAGGTYEQYV. The CDR3 region has the DNA TGTGCCAGCAAGAAATTAGCGGGAGGAACCTACGAGCAGTACGTC.

The chain joins TRBV18 to TRBJ1-1, with 8 bases aligning to TRBD1. The CDR3 length is 15 residues. Germline lookup yields CDR1 KGHSH and CDR2 LQKENI. The ends lost 2 bases at V and 10 bases at J; junction bases unmatched: 12. CDR3 region: CASSPEDRVGVGAFF. The CDR3, as DNA: TGTGCCAGCTCACCAGAGGACAGGGTAGGAGTTGGAGCTTTCTTT.

This clone was seen more than once but under ten times. The V call is TRBV15, the J call TRBJ2-1; no reliable D call. Trimming removed 0 bases from V and 3 bases from J, with 12 bases in between. CDR1 is LNHNV and CDR2 is YYDKDF in the germline V gene (reference sequence). This CDR3 is 16 amino acids long. Written as DNA, the CDR3 is TGTGCCACCAGCAGAGATCAGGCAGTTGTCTACAATGAGCAGTTCTTC. This encodes CATSRDQAVVYNEQFF.

The V and J genes are TRBV21-1 and TRBJ2-7; the table's D gene call, TRBD2, was not cross checked with the DNA. TRBV21-1 is designated a pseudogene. This CDR3 is 14 amino acids long. In DNA form, the CDR3 reads TGTGCCAGCAGCAAGCGGCACAAGTCCTACGAGCAGTACGTC. This translates into CASSKRHKSYEQYV.

The table lists this clone with a few counts. This chain connects TRBV5-1 to TRBJ2-3, with D perhaps TRBD2 (6 bases). The length of the CDR3 is 16 residues. Germline-derived CDR1 and CDR2 are SGHRS and YFSETQ. The V gene lost 4 bases and the J gene lost 2 bases, with 17 bases spanning the gap. This CDR3 reads CASSPHSGRPTDTQYF. The CDR3, as DNA: TGCGCCAGCAGCCCCCACAGTGGGAGGCCCACAGATACGCAGTATTTT.

The chain is built from TRBV7-2 and TRBJ2-1; D is unclear. Per germline, CDR1 SGHTA and CDR2 FQGNSA. Trimming stripped 5 bases from V and 8 bases from J, with 7 bases between. The CDR3 runs to 11 residues. DNA of the CDR3: TGTGCCAGCAGCCGACTTTATGAGCAGTTCTTC. Protein: CASSRLYEQFF. Complete variable domain (other parts from reference TRBV7-2 and TRBJ2-1): GAGVSQSPSNKVTEKGKDVELRCDPISGHTALYWYRQSLGQGLEFLIYFQGNSAPDKSGLPSDRFSAERTGGSVSTLTIQRTQQEDSAVYLCASSRLYEQFFGPGTRLTVL.

Only a few counts were recorded for this clone. V gene TRBV4-1 combines with J gene TRBJ1-1; D not resolved. The V gene's germline CDR1 is MGHRA and CDR2 YSYEKL. The CDR3 is 14 amino acids. Deletions cut 4 bases from V and 1 base from J, with 10 bases between. The CDR3: CASSLLEGNTEAFF. In DNA, the CDR3 is TGCGCCAGCAGCCTGCTCGAGGGGAACACTGAAGCTTTCTTT.

The chain joins TRBV28 to TRBJ1-1; tentative D call: TRBD1 (5 bases). Germline CDR1 reads MDHEN; CDR2 reads SYDVKM. This CDR3 is built from 13 residues. CDR3 DNA sequence: TGTGCTTTGGAGGGACGGGCCGGGACTGAAGCTTTCTTT. Protein product: CALEGRAGTEAFF.

This chain connects TRBV27 to TRBJ1-1, with TRBD1 identical over 12 bases. This CDR3 region has 15 residues. The trim removed 5 bases at V and 3 bases at J, leaving 4 bases unmatched. Germline loops: CDR1 MNHEY, CDR2 SMNVEV (reference sequence). CDR3: CASSAWDRGHTEAFF. In DNA, the CDR3 is TGTGCCAGCAGTGCATGGGACAGGGGGCACACTGAAGCTTTCTTT.

This chain links TRBV7-9 with TRBJ1-2, with D tentatively TRBD1 (6 bases). Trimming pared 6 bases from V and 8 bases from J, leaving 22 bases between. Germline V gives CDR1 SEHNR, CDR2 FQNEAQ (reference sequence). The CDR3 runs to 15 residues. The CDR3 nucleotides are TGTGCCAGCAGAGGGGAGGGGGGGTCCCAACCCGGCTACACCTTC. Its protein is CASRGEGGSQPGYTF.

There are a few counts of this clone. The chain employs TRBV6-5 and TRBJ1-1; D remains ambiguous. The germline V and J ends were trimmed by 11 bases and 6 bases, with 10 bases remaining between them. Looked up from germline, CDR1 is MNHEY and CDR2 is SVGAGI. The CDR3 is 10 residues long. CDR3 coding DNA: TGTGCCGCAGGCCTACCTGAAGCTTTCTTT. Encoded protein: CAAGLPEAFF.

This clone was seen a few times. J is TRBJ2-1 and V is TRBV7-9; 7 bases are shared with TRBD1. From germline, CDR1 is SEHNR and CDR2 FQNEAQ (reference sequence). CDR3 length equals 14 residues. J was trimmed by 5 bases and V by 5 bases; bases with no gene match: 6. In nucleotides, the CDR3 is TGTGCCAGCAGCCGGGACAGAGCCCACAATGAGCAGTTCTTC. Translation: CASSRDRAHNEQFF.

J is TRBJ1-3 and V is TRBV15, with TRBD1 matching 7 bases. Trimming cost V 0 bases and J 5 bases; bases outside gene matches: 16. Germline values: CDR1 LNHNV, CDR2 YYDKDF (reference sequence). The CDR3 is made up of 19 amino acids. CDR3 coding DNA: TGTGCCACCAGCAGAGATCCCCCCTCCGAGACAGGGCGCCGAAACACCATATATTTT. This codes for CATSRDPPSETGRRNTIYF. The full variable domain, completed using reference TRBV15 and TRBJ1-3, is DAMVIQNPRYQVTQFGKPVTLSCSQTLNHNVMYWYQQKSSQAPKLLFHYYDKDFNNEADTPDNFQSRRPNTSFCFLDIRSPGLGDTAMYLCATSRDPPSETGRRNTIYFGEGSWLTVV.

This clone was picked up a small number of times. The V and J genes are TRBV27 and TRBJ1-1; weak D call: TRBD1 (6 bases). The CDR3 is made up of 14 amino acids. Germline CDR1 is MNHEY and CDR2 is SMNVEV (reference sequence). V lost 5 bases and J 0 bases, leaving 10 bases between the germline ends. The CDR3 here is CASSATGMNTEAFF. CDR3 DNA: TGTGCCAGCAGTGCCACAGGGATGAACACTGAAGCTTTCTTT.

The sample holds one count of this clone. The chain has TRBV14 and TRBJ1-2; a weak D match, TRBD1 (5 bases). This CDR3 is built from 13 residues. V shed 1 base and J shed 4 bases, with 7 bases lying between them. Germline CDR1 SGHDN, CDR2 FVKESK. Here the CDR3 reads CASSQGGPYGYTF. The DNA for the CDR3 is TGTGCCAGCAGCCAAGGGGGCCCCTATGGCTACACCTTC.

This sequence joins TRBV5-4 and TRBJ2-5; possible D gene TRBD1, 6 bases. V dropped 4 bases and J dropped 3 bases, with 10 bases sitting between them. The CDR3 totals 13 residues. Germline assignment: CDR1 SGHNT and CDR2 YYREEE (reference sequence). Here the CDR3 DNA reads TGTGCCAGCAGCCCCCGGGACAAAGAGACCCAGTACTTC. Protein product: CASSPRDKETQYF.

The chain couples TRBV27 to TRBJ1-2, with a weak D call TRBD1 (6 bases). Trimming left V 0 bases short and J 7 bases short, with 15 bases between. The V gene's germline CDR1 is MNHEY and CDR2 SMNVEV (reference sequence). CDR3 length: 15 residues. CDR3: CASSLSPRDKRGYTF. DNA for the CDR3: TGTGCCAGCAGTTTATCCCCCCGGGACAAGCGTGGCTACACCTTC.

The chain employs TRBV4-3 and TRBJ2-1; D ambiguous. Trimming removed 1 base from V and 6 bases from J, with 7 bases in between. CDR3 length: 13 amino acids. Germline V gene lookup returns CDR1 LGHNA and CDR2 YSLEER. CDR3 protein: CASSQGVANEQFF. CDR3 bases: TGCGCCAGCAGCCAAGGGGTAGCCAATGAGCAGTTCTTC.

A single count supports this clone. The V call is TRBV9, the J call TRBJ2-3; 9 bases align to TRBD2. Unmatched junction bases numbered 8, after V lost 2 bases and J lost 4 bases. The CDR3 runs 16 residues. CDR1 and CDR2 from the germline V gene are SGDLS and YYNGEE. The CDR3 spells CASSVGGGGIADTQYF. The CDR3 DNA sequence: TGTGCCAGCAGCGTCGGCGGGGGGGGGATTGCAGATACGCAGTATTTT. Based on the CDR3 plus reference TRBV9 and TRBJ2-3, the full variable domain is DSGVTQTPKHLITATGQRVTLRCSPRSGDLSVYWYQQSLDQGLQFLIQYYNGEERAKGNILERFSAQQFPDLHSELNLSSLELGDSALYFCASSVGGGGIADTQYFGPGTRLTVL.

In the case of this clone: One end of the junction varies from germline; a read error may be responsible. The CDR3 DNA sequence: TGTGCCAGCAGCTTAGAGGCTGGGGCCAACGGCCTGACTTTC. This codes for CASSLEAGANGLTF. The chain combines TRBV11-3 with TRBJ2-6, with D perhaps matching TRBD1 (5 bases). The germline CDR1 and CDR2 sequences are SGHNT and YENEEA. The CDR3 runs 14 residues.

The gene calls are TRBV11-3 and TRBJ2-1, with a weak D call TRBD1 (5 bases). Germline lookup yields CDR1 SGHNT and CDR2 YENEEA. CDR3 length: 13 residues. Trimming cost V 5 bases and J 6 bases, with 11 bases left between them. CDR3 loop: CASSPQGLNEQFF. The CDR3 nucleotides are TGTGCCAGCAGCCCCCAGGGTCTCAATGAGCAGTTCTTC.

The V call is TRBV7-2, the J call TRBJ1-1; 7 bases are shared with TRBD1. The CDR3 has 13 residues. Per germline, CDR1 SGHTA and CDR2 FQGNSA. V was clipped by 9 bases and J by 1 base; unmatched bases: 5. The CDR3 loop reads CASRGQWNTEAFF. In DNA, the CDR3 is TGTGCCAGTAGGGGGCAGTGGAACACTGAAGCTTTCTTT.

The J gene is TRBJ2-1, the V gene TRBV7-2; 8 bases map to TRBD2. Per germline, CDR1 SGHTA and CDR2 FQGNSA. V gave up 4 bases and J gave up 4 bases; unmatched junction bases: 6. CDR3 length: 15 amino acids. The DNA for the CDR3 is TGTGCCAGCAGCTGGGGGGTAGCGGGATACAATGAGCAGTTCTTC. It encodes CASSWGVAGYNEQFF.

Details on this clone: The junction differs from germline at one of its ends, possibly a read error. The chain has TRBV7-9 and TRBJ2-3, with TRBD2 matching over 10 bases. Germline V CDR1 and CDR2: SEHNR, FQNEAQ (reference sequence). This CDR3 has 18 residues. The DNA of the CDR3 is TGTTCCAGCACCCCCTGGGGGGCTAGCGGGAGTGTAACAGATACGCAGTATTTT. Residues: CSSTPWGASGSVTDTQYF.

Here the CDR3 DNA reads TGTGCCAGCAGCTTAAGGTGGCTAGCGCTAGAGAATACGCAGTATTTT. Residues: CASSLRWLALENTQYF. V gene TRBV11-2 combines with J gene TRBJ2-3; the D gene is possibly TRBD2 (6 bases). Germline CDR1 reads SGHAT; CDR2 reads FQNNGV. The CDR3 is 16 residues long. Trimming took 2 bases from V and 7 from J, leaving 19 bases between them.

The chain joins TRBV9 to TRBJ2-3, with 10 nucleotides matching TRBD2. Germline CDR1 SGDLS, CDR2 YYNGEE. V dropped 3 bases and J dropped 6; count of bases not matched to a gene: 13. This CDR3 comprises 17 residues. This CDR3 is CASSARKAGGLPDTQYF. For the CDR3, the DNA is TGTGCCAGCAGCGCGAGGAAAGCGGGAGGGCTTCCGGATACGCAGTATTTT.

The V gene is TRBV5-1, the J gene TRBJ2-7; weak D call: TRBD1 (5 bases). Trimming removed 0 bases at V and 3 bases at J, with 10 bases between. The CDR3 loop spans 14 amino acids. Germline V CDR1 and CDR2: SGHRS, YFSETQ. The CDR3 nucleotides read TGCGCCAGCAGCTTGGGGGGCTCCCTCTACGAGCAGTACTTC. It translates to CASSLGGSLYEQYF.

The J gene is TRBJ2-3, the V gene TRBV7-2, with D maybe TRBD1 (5 bases). Germline CDR1 SGHTA, CDR2 FQGNSA. The CDR3 loop spans 15 amino acids. V gave up 5 bases and J gave up 2 bases, with 14 bases separating them. The CDR3 sequence: CASSHQGGVTDTQYF. Here the CDR3 DNA reads TGTGCCAGCAGCCACCAGGGTGGGGTCACAGATACGCAGTATTTT.